Below are 13 T cell receptor delta chains sequenced from a single sample in a study of γδ T cells in repeated Plasmodium falciparum infection. Bulk repertoires came from Vgamma9/Vdelta2+ or Vdelta2-negative gammadelta T cells flow-sorted from PBMC. TCRdb re-called the multiplex PCR reads with CATT. This sample has around 86,000 delta-chain clones, with approximately 1.4% found just once. Sample: gamma-delta T cells from blood. The origin of the receptors is a pool of human donors (malaria-infected and uninfected, not separated).

This clone was counted a few times. Translating this DNA gives a protein that differs at residue 9 from the TCRdb one, which belongs to a much larger clone; a read error is likely, and the protein shown is this translation. The chain couples TRDV1 to TRDJ1; TRDD3 aligns across 12 bases. Because TCRdb records no J gene, it was assigned here through a match of the DNA to germline. With 5 bases clipped from V and 4 bases from J, the junction kept 29 bases outside the gene matches. There are 23 residues in the CDR3. Germline CDR1 is TSWWSYY and CDR2 is QGS. Here the CDR3 DNA reads TGTGCTCTTGGGTCTTCTTCCTACGTAGGGTTGGGGGCTGGGGGATACGTCCGCGATAAACTCATCTTT. Protein product: CALGSSSYVGLGAGGYVRDKLIF.

This clone has a handful of counts. The TCRdb protein, from a much larger clone, departs from this DNA's translation at residue 11, likely by read error; the protein shown derives from the DNA. The rearrangement links TRDV3 to TRDJ1, with D hard to call. Because TCRdb records no J gene, it was assigned here through a match of the DNA to germline. This CDR3 is built from 17 residues. Trimming removed 4 bases at V and 2 bases at J, with 26 bases between. Germline CDR1 TVYSNPD, CDR2 GDNSRS (reference sequence). CDR3 nucleotides: TGTGCCTCTACCTGGTCCCCGTATCGTAGGAAGACCGATAAACTCATCTTT. Translation gives CASTWSPYRRKTDKLIF.

This clone appeared many times. J is TRDJ1 and V is TRDV1, with no clear D. Trimming left V 5 bases short and J 0 bases short, with 13 bases between. This CDR3 has 15 amino acids. Germline loops: CDR1 TSWWSYY, CDR2 QGS. This chain's CDR3 is CALGTNHGYTDKLIF. As DNA, the CDR3 is TGTGCTCTTGGGACGAACCACGGATACACCGATAAACTCATCTTT.

To note about this clone: TCRdb's listed protein matches a much larger clone and diverges from this DNA's translation at residue 17, likely through a read error; the protein shown comes from the DNA. This chain connects TRDV1 to TRDJ3; 13 bases map to TRDD3. TCRdb offers no J gene call, so here the DNA was matched to germline to obtain one. The CDR3 is 24 amino acids. CDR1 and CDR2 (germline): TSWWSYY, QGS. Trimming took 1 base from V and 6 from J; bases not matched to a gene: 21. In DNA form, the CDR3 reads TGTGCTCTTGGGGAACGCCGCCCCATGGACTGGGGGATACGCTTCGGCTTGGACACCCGACAGATGTTTTTC. It is translated as CALGERRPMDWGIRFGLDTRQMFF.

Note on this clone: TCRdb pairs this DNA with a much larger clone's protein that differs at residue 9, likely a read error; the protein shown was translated from the DNA. In nucleotides, the CDR3 is TGTGCTCTTGGGGAACTTTCGGGGGTACCCTTCACCGATAAACTCATCTTT. It codes for CALGELSGVPFTDKLIF. The chain couples TRDV1 to TRDJ1; TRDD3 might be the D (5 bases). As TCRdb names no J gene, one was assigned here on the basis of a DNA match to germline. The CDR3 is 17 residues long. Germline loops: CDR1 TSWWSYY, CDR2 QGS. Trimming removed 0 bases at V and 1 base at J, with 15 bases between.

This clone came up many times. The chain has TRDV1 and TRDJ1; 9 bases fit TRDD3. The CDR3 totals 22 residues. The V and J ends lost 6 bases and 1 base, in that order; junction bases with no gene match: 27. CDR1 and CDR2 (germline): TSWWSYY, QGS. In nucleotides, the CDR3 is TGTGCTCTTGGCCCTAGTCCTAATTTTTTCGTTCTGGGGGATTGGGGCACCGATAAACTCATCTTT. Its protein is CALGPSPNFFVLGDWGTDKLIF.

Regarding this clone: A far more abundant clone sits one base away, making this likely a read error. Other nucleotide sequences in the sample specify the same CDR3. The chain links TRDV2 to TRDJ1; weak D call: TRDD3 (6 bases). TCRdb does not report a J gene; here it was assigned by matching the DNA to germline references. Trimming took 6 bases from V and 4 from J, leaving 23 bases between them. CDR1 is GEAIGNYY and CDR2 is EKD in the germline V gene. CDR3 length: 16 amino acids. In DNA, the CDR3 is TGTGCCTGTTTCGTACTGGGTGATGTCCCTGGCGATAAACTCATCTTT. This encodes CACFVLGDVPGDKLIF.

This clone was observed many times. V usage is TRDV1 and J usage is TRDJ1, with 7 positions matching TRDD3. V shed 1 base and J 0 bases; nucleotides not matched to a gene: 14. CDR3 length equals 19 residues. In germline, CDR1 is TSWWSYY, CDR2 QGS. For the CDR3, the DNA is TGTGCTCTTGGGGAACGGGTGCTGGGGGGCCGGAGGTACACCGATAAACTCATCTTT. Protein: CALGERVLGGRRYTDKLIF.

In this sample, this clone turned up a few times. This likely reflects a read error, since a far larger clone is one base away. At the DNA level, this CDR3 is encoded by other sequences in the same sample as well. The chain employs TRDV2 and TRDJ3, with 8 bases aligning to TRDD2. Germline matching of the DNA provided the J gene here, since TCRdb leaves it blank. The CDR3 loop spans 23 amino acids. CDR1 is GEAIGNYY and CDR2 is EKD in the germline V gene. V shed 3 bases, J shed 0 bases, and the junction held 21 bases outside the gene matches. CDR3 DNA: TGTGCCTGTGACGACGGGGGCCTTCCTAGCCGGGGGACGAGCTCCTGGGACACCCGACAGATGTTTTTC. As protein: CACDDGGLPSRGTSSWDTRQMFF.

Of note for this clone: This likely reflects a read error, since a far larger clone is one base away. Other DNA variants within this sample encode the same CDR3. The chain combines TRDV1 with TRDJ1; weak D call: TRDD2 (8 bases). Germline assignment: CDR1 TSWWSYY and CDR2 QGS. V dropped 1 base and J dropped 3 bases, with 36 bases sitting between them. This CDR3 is built from 23 residues. This chain's CDR3 is CALGEPFLSRGDDITSGADKLIF. The CDR3 coding sequence is TGTGCTCTTGGGGAACCCTTCCTATCCCGGGGGGATGACATTACATCGGGCGCCGATAAACTCATCTTT.

In regard to this clone: TCRdb lists the protein of a much larger clone for this DNA, which differs at residue 3, so this is likely a read error; the protein given here is translated from the DNA itself. The V call is TRDV2, the J call TRDJ2, with 11 bases fitting TRDD3. Germline V gene data show CDR1 as GEAIGNYY and CDR2 as EKD. CDR3 length: 17 amino acids. Here the CDR3 reads CARDTGMGDTRTAQLFF. CDR3 sequence (DNA): TGTGCCCGTGACACCGGGATGGGGGATACGCGAACAGCACAACTCTTCTTT.

This clone has a handful of counts. The protein held in TCRdb is that of a much larger clone and does not match this DNA's translation at residue 11, likely because of a read error; the protein shown is translated from the DNA. The gene calls are TRDV1 and TRDJ1; perhaps TRDD2 as D (6 bases). V dropped 2 bases and J dropped 3 bases, with 16 bases sitting between them. This CDR3 has 16 residues. Germline V gives CDR1 TSWWSYY, CDR2 QGS. The CDR3 DNA sequence: TGTGCTCTTGGGGAAAGGCCTTCCGTGATTGCCGATAAACTCATCTTT. This sequence encodes CALGERPSVIADKLIF.

This clone was found a few times. The protein recorded in TCRdb matches a much larger clone and deviates from this DNA's translation at residue 16, suggesting a read error; the protein here is obtained by translating the DNA. V is TRDV1 and J is TRDJ1; 10 bases line up with TRDD3. Here the J gene came from matching the DNA to germline, since TCRdb omits it. The CDR3 loop spans 19 amino acids. Per germline, CDR1 TSWWSYY and CDR2 QGS. CDR3 in DNA: TGTGCTCTTGGGGCCCGGCTGGTCGGGGGATACGCAGAGGCCGATAGACTCATCTTT. It encodes CALGARLVGGYAEADRLIF.